What follows are 3 T cell receptor beta chains derived from one specimen sequenced in a study of control samples from healthy donors and cancer patients. Generated by immunoSEQ multiplex PCR, the TCRdb table keeps only in-frame clones and is missing some. The table has about 160,000 clones, around nine tenths seen once. The sequenced sample was blood. The receptors shown here come from a man under 40 in good health.

The chain has TRBV10-3 and TRBJ1-1; possibly TRBD1 for D (5 bases). V was shortened by 2 bases and J by 10 bases, with 14 bases between the two germline ends. Per germline, CDR1 ENHRY and CDR2 SYGVKD. This CDR3 has 13 residues. In DNA form, the CDR3 reads TGTGCCATCAGTGAGGGACACACAACAGGAGCTTTCTTT. Its protein is CAISEGHTTGAFF.

The V gene is TRBV10-3, the J gene TRBJ2-7, with TRBD1 matching over 9 bases. CDR1 is ENHRY and CDR2 is SYGVKD in the germline V gene. V dropped 0 bases and J dropped 12; count of bases not matched to a gene: 3. This CDR3 region has 12 residues. The CDR3 DNA sequence: TGTGCCATCAGTGAGTCGGGACAGGGTGCGTACTTC. The encoded protein is CAISESGQGAYF.

This sequence joins TRBV2 and TRBJ1-1, with no clear D. The CDR3 spans 15 residues. V was shortened by 7 bases and J by 1 base, with 16 bases between the two germline ends. Germline V CDR1 and CDR2: SNHLY, FYNNEI. In nucleotides, the CDR3 is TGTGCCAGCACCTTTGTTGGAACAAAGAACACTGAAGCTTTCTTT. Residues: CASTFVGTKNTEAFF.